This TCR beta chain originates from a study of Ad26.COV2.S vaccination and SARS-CoV-2 variants. Study observations and caveats: Once vaccination had occurred, spike-specific CD8+ and CD4+ T cell responses reportedly showed substantial breadth. TCR breadth and depth estimates may have understated total T cell responses.

Profiled with immunoSEQ multiplex PCR; TCRdb holds only in-frame clones, not every one. There are about 350,000 clones in the sample; about 91% occur only once, and 3.5% to 4.5% lies in the top ten. Of note for this clone: Its antigen is currently unknown.

CDR1 KGHSH and CDR2 LQKENI come from the germline V gene. The V gene lost 3 bases and the J gene lost 1 base, with 10 bases spanning the gap. CDR3 length equals 15 residues. The specimen was peripheral blood, collected after recovery from COVID-19. The chain carries TRBV18 and TRBJ1-5; D is unclear. The sequence derives from a human donor who had recovered from COVID-19. The CDR3 sequence: CASSPGSQSNQPQHF. CDR3 DNA sequence: TGTGCCAGCTCACCGGGTTCTCAAAGCAATCAGCCCCAGCATTTT. The full variable domain, in which reference TRBV18 and TRBJ1-5 provide the parts outside the CDR3, is NAGVMQNPRHLVRRRGQEARLRCSPMKGHSHVYWYRQLPEEGLKFMVYLQKENIIDESGMPKERFSAEFPKEGPSILRIQQVVRGDSAAYFCASSPGSQSNQPQHFGDGTRLSIL.